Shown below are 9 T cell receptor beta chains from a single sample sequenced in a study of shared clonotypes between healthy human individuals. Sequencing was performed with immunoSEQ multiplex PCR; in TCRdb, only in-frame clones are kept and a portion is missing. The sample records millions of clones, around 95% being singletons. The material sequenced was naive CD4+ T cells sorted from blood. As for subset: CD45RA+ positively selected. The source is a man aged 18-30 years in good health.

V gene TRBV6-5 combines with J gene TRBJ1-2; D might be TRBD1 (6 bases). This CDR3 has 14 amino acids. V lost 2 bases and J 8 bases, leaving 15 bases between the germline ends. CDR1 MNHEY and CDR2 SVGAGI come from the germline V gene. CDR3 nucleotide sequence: TGTGCCAGCAGTTACACGGGGGCAGGGTGGGGCTACACCTTC. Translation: CASSYTGAGWGYTF.

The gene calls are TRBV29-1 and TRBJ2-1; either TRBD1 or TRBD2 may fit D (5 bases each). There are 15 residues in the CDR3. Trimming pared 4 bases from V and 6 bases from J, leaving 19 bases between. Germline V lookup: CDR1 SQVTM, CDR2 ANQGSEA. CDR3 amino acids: CSVVSRGGPGNEQFF. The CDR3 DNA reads TGCAGCGTTGTTTCTCGGGGCGGCCCTGGCAATGAGCAGTTCTTC.

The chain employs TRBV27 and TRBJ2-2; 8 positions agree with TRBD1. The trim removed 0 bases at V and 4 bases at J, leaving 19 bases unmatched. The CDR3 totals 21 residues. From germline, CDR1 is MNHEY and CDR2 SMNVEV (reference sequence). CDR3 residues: CASSLSFPRQGRINRTGELFF. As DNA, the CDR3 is TGTGCCAGCAGTTTATCTTTTCCCCGACAGGGGAGGATCAACCGCACCGGGGAGCTGTTTTTT.

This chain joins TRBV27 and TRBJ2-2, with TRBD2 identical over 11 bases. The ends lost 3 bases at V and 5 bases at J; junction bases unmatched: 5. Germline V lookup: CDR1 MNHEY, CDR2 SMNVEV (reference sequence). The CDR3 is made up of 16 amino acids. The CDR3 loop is CASSLRLAGFTGELFF. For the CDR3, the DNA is TGTGCCAGCAGTTTGAGACTAGCGGGGTTTACCGGGGAGCTGTTTTTT.

CDR3 nucleotides: TGTGCCAGCAGTTACAGGGCCGGGGGCACTGAAGCTTTCTTT. The encoded protein is CASSYRAGGTEAFF. The V call is TRBV6-5, the J call TRBJ1-1; D may be TRBD1 (5 bases). Trimming left V 2 bases short and J 4 bases short, with 11 bases between. Per the germline V gene, CDR1 is MNHEY and CDR2 is SVGAGI. CDR3 length equals 14 residues.

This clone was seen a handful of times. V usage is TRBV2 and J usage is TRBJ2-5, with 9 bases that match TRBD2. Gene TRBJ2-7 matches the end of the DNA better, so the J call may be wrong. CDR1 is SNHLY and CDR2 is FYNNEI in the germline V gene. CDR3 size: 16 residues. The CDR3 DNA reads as TGTGCCAGCATCTCGGAGTTAGCGGGAGCTTCCTACGAGCAGTACTTC. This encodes CASISELAGASYEQYF.

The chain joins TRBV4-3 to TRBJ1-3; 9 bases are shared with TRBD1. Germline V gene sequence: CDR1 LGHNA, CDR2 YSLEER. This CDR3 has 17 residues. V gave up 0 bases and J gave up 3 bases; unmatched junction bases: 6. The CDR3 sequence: CASSQDGSDRGGNTIYF. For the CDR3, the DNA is TGCGCCAGCAGCCAAGACGGGTCGGACAGGGGTGGAAACACCATATATTTT.

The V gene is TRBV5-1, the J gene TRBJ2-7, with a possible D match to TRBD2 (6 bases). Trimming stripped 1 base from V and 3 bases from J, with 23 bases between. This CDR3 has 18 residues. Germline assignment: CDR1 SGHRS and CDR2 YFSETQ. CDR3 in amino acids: CASSLTSNVVSLIYEQYF. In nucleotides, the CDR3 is TGCGCCAGCAGCTTGACTAGCAACGTCGTAAGTCTCATCTACGAGCAGTACTTC.

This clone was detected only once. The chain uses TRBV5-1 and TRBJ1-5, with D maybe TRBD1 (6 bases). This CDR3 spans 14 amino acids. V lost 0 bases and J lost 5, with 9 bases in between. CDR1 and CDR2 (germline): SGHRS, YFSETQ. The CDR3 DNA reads TGCGCCAGCAGCTTGGCGCCAGGGGATCAGCCCCAGCATTTT. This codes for CASSLAPGDQPQHF.